This T cell receptor (beta chain) was profiled in a study of molecular identifiers for immune sequencing clone quantification. Bulk libraries came from a prior protocol with listed TCR primers. TCRdb analysed the PCR reads with MiXCR anew, one entry per CDR3 protein. The profile covers about 640,000 distinct CDR3 sequences, with about 20% appearing a single time and 0.85% taken by the ten largest. Sorted inputs of 20,000 to 1,000,000 cells, with 10%, 30% or 50% RNA, yielded naive CD8 libraries. Isolation of naive CD8 T cells was achieved by sorting on a CD8+CD4-CCR7+CD45RA+ phenotype. V was pared by 3 bases and J by 6 bases, with 8 bases of the junction left unmatched. Germline V gives CDR1 SGHAT, CDR2 FQNNGV. The CDR3 spans 14 residues. The table lists this clonotype with many counts.

The material sequenced was naive CD8+ T cells from blood, with Jurkat cell RNA spiked in. The subset: FACS-sorted CD8+CD4-CCR7+CD45RA+ naive T cells. The J gene is TRBJ2-7, the V gene TRBV11-2; 7 bases line up with TRBD2. This TCR was sampled from a human donor in good health. Some libraries in this study had Jurkat cell RNA spiked in. The DNA for the CDR3 is TGTGCCAGCAGCTTTTCTTCGGGGGGTAGCGAGCAGTACTTC. Its translation: CASSFSSGGSEQYF.